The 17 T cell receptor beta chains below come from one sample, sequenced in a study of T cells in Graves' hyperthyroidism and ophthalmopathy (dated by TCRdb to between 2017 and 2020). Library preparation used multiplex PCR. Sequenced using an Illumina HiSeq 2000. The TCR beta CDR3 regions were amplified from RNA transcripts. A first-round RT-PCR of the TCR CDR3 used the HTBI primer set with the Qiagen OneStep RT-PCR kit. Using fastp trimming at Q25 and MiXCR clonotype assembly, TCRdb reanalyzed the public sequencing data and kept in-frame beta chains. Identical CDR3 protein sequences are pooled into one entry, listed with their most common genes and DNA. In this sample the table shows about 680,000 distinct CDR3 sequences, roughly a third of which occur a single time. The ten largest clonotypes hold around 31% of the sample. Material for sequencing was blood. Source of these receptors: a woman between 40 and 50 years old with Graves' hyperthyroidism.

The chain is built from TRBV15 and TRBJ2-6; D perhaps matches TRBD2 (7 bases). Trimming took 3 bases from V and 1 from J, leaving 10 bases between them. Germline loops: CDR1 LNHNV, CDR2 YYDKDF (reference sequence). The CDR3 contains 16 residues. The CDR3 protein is CATSRRGLSGANVLTF. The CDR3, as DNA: TGTGCCACCAGCAGGCGGGGGCTGTCTGGGGCCAACGTCCTGACTTTC.

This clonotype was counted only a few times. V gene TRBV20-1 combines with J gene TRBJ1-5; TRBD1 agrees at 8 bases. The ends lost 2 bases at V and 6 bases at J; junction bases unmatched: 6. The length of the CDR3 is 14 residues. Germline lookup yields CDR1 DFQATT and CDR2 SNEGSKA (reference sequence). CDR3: CSARQGAPGQPQHF. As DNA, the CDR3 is TGCAGTGCTAGACAGGGGGCCCCCGGTCAGCCCCAGCATTTT.

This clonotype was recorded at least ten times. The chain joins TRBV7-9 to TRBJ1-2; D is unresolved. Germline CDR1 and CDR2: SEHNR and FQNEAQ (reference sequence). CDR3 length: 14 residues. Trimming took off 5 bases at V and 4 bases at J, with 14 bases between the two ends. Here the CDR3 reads CASSHGSETYGYTF. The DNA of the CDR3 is TGTGCCAGCAGCCACGGGTCAGAGACCTATGGCTACACCTTC.

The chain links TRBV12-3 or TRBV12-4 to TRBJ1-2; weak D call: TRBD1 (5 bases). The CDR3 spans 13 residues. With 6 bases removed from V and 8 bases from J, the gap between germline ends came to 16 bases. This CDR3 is CASRGEGLYGYTF. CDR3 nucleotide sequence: TGTGCCAGCAGAGGGGAGGGTTTGTACGGCTACACCTTC.

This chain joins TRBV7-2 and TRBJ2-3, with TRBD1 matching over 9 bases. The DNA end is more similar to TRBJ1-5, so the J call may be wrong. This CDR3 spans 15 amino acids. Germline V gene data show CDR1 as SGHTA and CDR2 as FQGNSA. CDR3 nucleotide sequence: TGTGCCAGCAGGCCTCCGGGACAGGGAACAGATACGCAGCATTTT. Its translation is CASRPPGQGTDTQHF.

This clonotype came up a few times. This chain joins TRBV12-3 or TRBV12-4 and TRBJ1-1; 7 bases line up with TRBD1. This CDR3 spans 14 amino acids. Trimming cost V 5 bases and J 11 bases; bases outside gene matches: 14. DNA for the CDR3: TGTGCCAGCAGTAACAGGGGTCCTATCACCCGGGCTTTCTTT. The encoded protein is CASSNRGPITRAFF.

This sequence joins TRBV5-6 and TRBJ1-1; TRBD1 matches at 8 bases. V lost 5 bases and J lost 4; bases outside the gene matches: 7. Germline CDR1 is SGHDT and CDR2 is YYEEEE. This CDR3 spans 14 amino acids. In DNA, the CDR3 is TGTGCCAGCAGTCTTACAGGGGGTACCACTGAAGCTTTCTTT. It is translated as CASSLTGGTTEAFF.

CDR3 sequence (DNA): TGTGCCACCATGCGGCTGATAGGCCCTGAAGCTTTCTTT. Amino acids: CATMRLIGPEAFF. This chain connects TRBV24-1 to TRBJ1-1; D unresolved. Germline CDR1 and CDR2: KGHDR and SFDVKD. This CDR3 is 13 amino acids long. The V gene lost 8 bases and the J gene lost 6 bases, with 15 bases spanning the gap.

CDR3 sequence reads: CSARDGLAGSLEQYF. For the CDR3, the DNA is TGCAGTGCTAGAGATGGGCTAGCGGGTTCGCTCGAGCAGTACTTC. V usage is TRBV20-1 and J usage is TRBJ2-7; 8 bases line up with TRBD2. The CDR3 spans 15 residues. Per the germline V gene, CDR1 is DFQATT and CDR2 is SNEGSKA (reference sequence). V shed 0 bases, J shed 6 bases, and the junction held 10 bases outside the gene matches.

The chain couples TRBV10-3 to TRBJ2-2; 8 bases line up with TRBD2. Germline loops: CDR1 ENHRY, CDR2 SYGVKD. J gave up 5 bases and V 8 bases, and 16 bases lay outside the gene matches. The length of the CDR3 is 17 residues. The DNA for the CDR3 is TGTGCCATCCGTCCAGGGGTTAGCGGGATGGAGACCGGGGAGCTGTTTTTT. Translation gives CAIRPGVSGMETGELFF.

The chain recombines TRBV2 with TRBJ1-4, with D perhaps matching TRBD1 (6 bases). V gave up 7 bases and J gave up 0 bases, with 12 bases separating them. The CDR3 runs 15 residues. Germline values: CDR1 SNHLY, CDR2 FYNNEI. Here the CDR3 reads CASIRGTATNEKLFF. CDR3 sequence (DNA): TGTGCCAGCATCAGGGGCACTGCAACTAATGAAAAACTGTTTTTT.

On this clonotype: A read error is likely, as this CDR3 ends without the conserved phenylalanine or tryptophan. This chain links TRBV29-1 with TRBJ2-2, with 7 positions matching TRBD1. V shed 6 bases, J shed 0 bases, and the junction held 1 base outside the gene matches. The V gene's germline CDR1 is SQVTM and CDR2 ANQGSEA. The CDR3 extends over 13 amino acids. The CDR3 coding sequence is TGCAGCGTCGGGACAGCGAACACCGGGGAGCTGTTTAGT. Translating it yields CSVGTANTGELFS.

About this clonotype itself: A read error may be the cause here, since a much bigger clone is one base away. CDR3 nucleotides: TGTGCCATCAGCTTAGCGGGGCATCAAGGGACCCAGTACTTC. As protein: CAISLAGHQGTQYF. The chain combines TRBV10-3 with TRBJ2-5; 8 bases line up with TRBD2. The CDR3 is 14 amino acids. The V gene's germline CDR1 is ENHRY and CDR2 SYGVKD.

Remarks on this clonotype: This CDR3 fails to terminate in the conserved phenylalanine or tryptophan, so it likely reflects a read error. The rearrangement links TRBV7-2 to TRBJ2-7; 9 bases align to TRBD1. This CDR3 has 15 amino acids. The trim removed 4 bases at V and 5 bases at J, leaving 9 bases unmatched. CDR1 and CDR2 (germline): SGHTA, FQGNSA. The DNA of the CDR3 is TGTGCCAGCAGCTCATCCGGGACAGGGCTAAACGAGCAGTACCTC. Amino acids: CASSSSGTGLNEQYL.

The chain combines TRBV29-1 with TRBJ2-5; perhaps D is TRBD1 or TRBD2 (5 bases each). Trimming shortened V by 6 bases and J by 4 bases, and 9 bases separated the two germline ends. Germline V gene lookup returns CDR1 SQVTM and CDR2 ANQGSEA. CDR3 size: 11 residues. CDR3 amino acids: CSVSGTETQYF. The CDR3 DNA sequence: TGCAGCGTCTCCGGGACAGAGACCCAGTACTTC.

The CDR3 sequence: CASSWIGTDSNYGYTF. The CDR3 coding sequence is TGTGCCAGTAGTTGGATTGGGACAGACTCTAACTATGGCTACACCTTC. V gene TRBV19 combines with J gene TRBJ1-2, with 7 bases matching TRBD1. Looked up from germline, CDR1 is LNHDA and CDR2 is SQIVND (reference sequence). J lost 0 bases, V lost 5 bases, and 9 bases had no gene match. The CDR3 is 16 amino acids.

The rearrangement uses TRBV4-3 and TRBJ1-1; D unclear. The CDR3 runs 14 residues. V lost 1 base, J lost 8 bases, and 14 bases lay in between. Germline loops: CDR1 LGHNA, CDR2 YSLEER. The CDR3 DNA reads TGCGCCAGCAGCCAAGGATTAGGGCTTAGCGAAGCTTTCTTT. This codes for CASSQGLGLSEAFF.